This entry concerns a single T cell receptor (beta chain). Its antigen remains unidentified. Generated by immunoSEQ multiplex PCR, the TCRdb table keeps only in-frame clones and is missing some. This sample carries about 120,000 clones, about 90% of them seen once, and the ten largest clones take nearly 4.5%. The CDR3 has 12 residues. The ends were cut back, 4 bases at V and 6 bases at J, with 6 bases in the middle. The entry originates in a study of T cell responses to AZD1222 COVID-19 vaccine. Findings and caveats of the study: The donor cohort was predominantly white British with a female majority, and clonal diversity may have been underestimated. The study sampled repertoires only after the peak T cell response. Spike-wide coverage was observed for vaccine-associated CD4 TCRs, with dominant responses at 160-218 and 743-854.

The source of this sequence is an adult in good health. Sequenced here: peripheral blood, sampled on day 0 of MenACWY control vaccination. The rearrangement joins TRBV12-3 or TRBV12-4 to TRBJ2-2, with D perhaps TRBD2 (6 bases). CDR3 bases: TGTGCCAGCAGTTGGAGGGCCGGGGAGCTGTTTTTT. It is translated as CASSWRAGELFF.